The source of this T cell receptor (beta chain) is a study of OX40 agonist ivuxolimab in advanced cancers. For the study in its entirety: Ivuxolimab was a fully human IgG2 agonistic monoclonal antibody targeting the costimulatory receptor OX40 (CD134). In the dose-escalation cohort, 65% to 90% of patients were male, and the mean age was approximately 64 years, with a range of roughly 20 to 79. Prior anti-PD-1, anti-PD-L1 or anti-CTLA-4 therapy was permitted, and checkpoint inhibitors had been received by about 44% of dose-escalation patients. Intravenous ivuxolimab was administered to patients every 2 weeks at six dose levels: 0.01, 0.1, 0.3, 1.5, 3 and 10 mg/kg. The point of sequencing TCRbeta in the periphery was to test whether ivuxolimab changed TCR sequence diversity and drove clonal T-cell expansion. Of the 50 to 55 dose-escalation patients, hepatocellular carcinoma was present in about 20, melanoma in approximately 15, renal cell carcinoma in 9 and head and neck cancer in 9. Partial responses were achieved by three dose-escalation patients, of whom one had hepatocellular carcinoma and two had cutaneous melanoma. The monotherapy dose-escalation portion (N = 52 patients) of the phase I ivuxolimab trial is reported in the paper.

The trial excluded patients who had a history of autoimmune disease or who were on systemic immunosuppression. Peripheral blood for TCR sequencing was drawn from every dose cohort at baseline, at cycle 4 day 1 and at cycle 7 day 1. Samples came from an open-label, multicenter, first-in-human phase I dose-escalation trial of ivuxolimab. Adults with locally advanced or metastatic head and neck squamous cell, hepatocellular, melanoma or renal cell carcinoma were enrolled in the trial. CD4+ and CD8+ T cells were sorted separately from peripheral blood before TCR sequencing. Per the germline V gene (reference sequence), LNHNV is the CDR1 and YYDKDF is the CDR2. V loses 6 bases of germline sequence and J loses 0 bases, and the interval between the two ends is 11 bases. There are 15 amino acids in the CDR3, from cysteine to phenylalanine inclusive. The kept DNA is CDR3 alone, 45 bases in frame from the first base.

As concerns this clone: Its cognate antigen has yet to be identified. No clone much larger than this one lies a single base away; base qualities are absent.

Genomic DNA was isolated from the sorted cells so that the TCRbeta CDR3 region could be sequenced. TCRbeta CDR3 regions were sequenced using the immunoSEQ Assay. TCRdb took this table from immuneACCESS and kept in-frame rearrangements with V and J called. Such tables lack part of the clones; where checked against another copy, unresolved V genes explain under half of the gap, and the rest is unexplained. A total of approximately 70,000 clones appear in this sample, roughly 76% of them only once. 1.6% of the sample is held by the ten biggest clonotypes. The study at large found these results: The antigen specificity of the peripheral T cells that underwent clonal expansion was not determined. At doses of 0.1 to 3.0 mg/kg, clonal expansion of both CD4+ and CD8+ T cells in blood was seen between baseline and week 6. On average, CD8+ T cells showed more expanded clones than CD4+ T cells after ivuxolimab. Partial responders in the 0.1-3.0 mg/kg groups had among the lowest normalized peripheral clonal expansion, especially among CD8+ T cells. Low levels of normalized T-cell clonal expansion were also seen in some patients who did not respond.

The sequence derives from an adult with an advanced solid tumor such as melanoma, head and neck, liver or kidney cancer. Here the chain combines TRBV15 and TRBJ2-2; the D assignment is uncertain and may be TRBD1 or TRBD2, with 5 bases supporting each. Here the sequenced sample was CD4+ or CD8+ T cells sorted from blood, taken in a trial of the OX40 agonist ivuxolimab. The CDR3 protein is CATRAGTSNTGELFF. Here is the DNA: TGTGCCACCAGGGCCGGGACGTCGAACACCGGGGAGCTGTTTTTT.